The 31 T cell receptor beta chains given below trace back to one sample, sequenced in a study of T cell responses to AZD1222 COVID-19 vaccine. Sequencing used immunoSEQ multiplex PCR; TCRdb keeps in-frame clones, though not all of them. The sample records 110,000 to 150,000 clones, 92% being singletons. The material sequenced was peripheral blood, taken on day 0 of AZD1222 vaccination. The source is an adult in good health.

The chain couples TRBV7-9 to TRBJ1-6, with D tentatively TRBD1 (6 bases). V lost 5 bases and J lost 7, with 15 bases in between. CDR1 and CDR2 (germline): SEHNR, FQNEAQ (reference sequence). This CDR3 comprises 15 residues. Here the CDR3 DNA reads TGTGCCAGCAGCGCGGACAGCCAACAAAATTCACCCCTCCACTTT. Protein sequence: CASSADSQQNSPLHF.

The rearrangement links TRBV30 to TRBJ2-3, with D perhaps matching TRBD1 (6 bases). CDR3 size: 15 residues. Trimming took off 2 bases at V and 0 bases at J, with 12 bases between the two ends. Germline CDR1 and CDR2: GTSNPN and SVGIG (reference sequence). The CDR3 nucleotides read TGTGCCTGGAGTAGTGGGACAACAAGCACAGATACGCAGTATTTT. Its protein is CAWSSGTTSTDTQYF.

CDR3 amino acids: CASSSHVDRVSYEQYF. CDR3 DNA: TGTGCCAGCAGCTCCCACGTGGACAGGGTTTCCTACGAGCAGTACTTC. J is TRBJ2-7 and V is TRBV7-9; 8 positions match TRBD1. Trimming cost V 4 bases and J 1 base; bases outside gene matches: 9. CDR1 is SEHNR and CDR2 is FQNEAQ in the germline V gene (reference sequence). CDR3 length: 16 amino acids.

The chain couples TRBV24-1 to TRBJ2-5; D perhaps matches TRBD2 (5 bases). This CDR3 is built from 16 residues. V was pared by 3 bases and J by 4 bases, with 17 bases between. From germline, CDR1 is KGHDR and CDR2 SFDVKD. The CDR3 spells CATSDPGRGLVETQYF. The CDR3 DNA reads TGTGCCACCAGTGATCCGGGCCGGGGTCTGGTAGAGACCCAGTACTTC.

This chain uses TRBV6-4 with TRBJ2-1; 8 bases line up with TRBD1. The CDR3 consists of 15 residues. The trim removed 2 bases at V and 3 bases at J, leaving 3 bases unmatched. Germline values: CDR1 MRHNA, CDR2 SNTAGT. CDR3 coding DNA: TGTGCCAGCAGTGACAGGGACAGGAGCTACAATGAGCAGTTCTTC. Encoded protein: CASSDRDRSYNEQFF.

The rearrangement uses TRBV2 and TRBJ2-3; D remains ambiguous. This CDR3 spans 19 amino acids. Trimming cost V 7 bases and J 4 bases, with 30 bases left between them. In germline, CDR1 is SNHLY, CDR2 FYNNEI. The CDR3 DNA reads TGTGCCAGCAAGCTGTGGTCCGCAAGGACCTCTAGTATTGCAGATACGCAGTATTTT. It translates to CASKLWSARTSSIADTQYF.

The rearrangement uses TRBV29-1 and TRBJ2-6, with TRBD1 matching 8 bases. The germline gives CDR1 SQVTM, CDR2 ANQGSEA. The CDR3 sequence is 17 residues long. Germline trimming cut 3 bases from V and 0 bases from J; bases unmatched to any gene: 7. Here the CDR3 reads CSVDFQGAGSGANVLTF. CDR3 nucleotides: TGCAGCGTTGATTTTCAGGGGGCAGGCTCTGGGGCCAACGTCCTGACTTTC.

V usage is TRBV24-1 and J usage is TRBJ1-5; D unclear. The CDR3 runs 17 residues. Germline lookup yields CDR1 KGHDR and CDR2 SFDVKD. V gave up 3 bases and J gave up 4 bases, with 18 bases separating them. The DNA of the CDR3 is TGTGCCACCAGTGATACTCATCTTGCAGAAGTGAATCAGCCCCAGCATTTT. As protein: CATSDTHLAEVNQPQHF.

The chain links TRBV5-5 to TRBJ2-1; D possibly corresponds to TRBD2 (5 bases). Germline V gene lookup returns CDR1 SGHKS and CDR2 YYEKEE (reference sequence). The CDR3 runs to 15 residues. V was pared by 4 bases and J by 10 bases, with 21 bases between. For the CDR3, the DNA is TGTGCCAGCAGCATAGTTTCCGGGGTGGGCCAGGAGCAGTTCTTC. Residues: CASSIVSGVGQEQFF. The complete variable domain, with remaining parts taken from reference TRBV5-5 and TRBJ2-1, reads DAGVTQSPTHLIKTRGQQVTLRCSPISGHKSVSWYQQVLGQGPQFIFQYYEKEERGRGNFPDRFSARQFPNYSSELNVNALLLGDSALYLCASSIVSGVGQEQFFGPGTRLTVL.

The CDR3 sequence: CASSKERRDRGNEQFF. The CDR3, as DNA: TGTGCCAGCAGCAAAGAGCGAAGAGACAGGGGGAATGAGCAGTTCTTC. V usage is TRBV21-1 and J usage is TRBJ2-1; the DNA was not used to check the table's D call, TRBD1. TRBV21-1 is marked as a pseudogene. This CDR3 spans 16 amino acids.

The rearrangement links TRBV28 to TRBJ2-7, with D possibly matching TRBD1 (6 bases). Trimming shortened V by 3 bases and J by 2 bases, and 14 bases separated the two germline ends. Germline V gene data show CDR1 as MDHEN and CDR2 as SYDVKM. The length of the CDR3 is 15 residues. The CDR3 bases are TGTGCCAGCAGTTTTGGGGGCGTCGGACCCTACGAGCAGTACTTC. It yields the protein CASSFGGVGPYEQYF.

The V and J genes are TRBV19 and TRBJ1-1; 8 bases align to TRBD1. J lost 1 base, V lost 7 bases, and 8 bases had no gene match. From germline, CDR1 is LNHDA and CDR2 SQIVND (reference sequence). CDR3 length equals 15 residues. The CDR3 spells CASTRQGQANTEAFF. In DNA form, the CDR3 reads TGTGCCAGTACCCGCCAGGGACAGGCGAACACTGAAGCTTTCTTT.

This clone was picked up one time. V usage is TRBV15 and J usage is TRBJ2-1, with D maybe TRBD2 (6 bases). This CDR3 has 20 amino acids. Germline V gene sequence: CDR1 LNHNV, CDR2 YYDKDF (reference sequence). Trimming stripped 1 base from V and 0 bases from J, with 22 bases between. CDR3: CATSRVTPTTSPYSYNEQFF. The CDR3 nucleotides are TGTGCCACCAGCAGAGTCACCCCCACAACTAGCCCATACTCCTACAATGAGCAGTTCTTC.

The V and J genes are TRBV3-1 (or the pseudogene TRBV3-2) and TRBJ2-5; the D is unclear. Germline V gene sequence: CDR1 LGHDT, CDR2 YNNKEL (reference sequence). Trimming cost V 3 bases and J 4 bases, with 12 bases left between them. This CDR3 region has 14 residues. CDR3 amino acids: CASSQDQGRETQYF. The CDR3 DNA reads TGTGCCAGCAGCCAGGACCAAGGTAGAGAGACCCAGTACTTC.

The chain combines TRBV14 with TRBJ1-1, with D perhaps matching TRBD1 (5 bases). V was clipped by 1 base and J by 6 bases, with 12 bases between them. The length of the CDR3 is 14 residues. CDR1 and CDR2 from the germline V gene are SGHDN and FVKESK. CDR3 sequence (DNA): TGTGCCAGCAGCCAAGTTGCAGGGTCTTCTGAAGCTTTCTTT. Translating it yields CASSQVAGSSEAFF.

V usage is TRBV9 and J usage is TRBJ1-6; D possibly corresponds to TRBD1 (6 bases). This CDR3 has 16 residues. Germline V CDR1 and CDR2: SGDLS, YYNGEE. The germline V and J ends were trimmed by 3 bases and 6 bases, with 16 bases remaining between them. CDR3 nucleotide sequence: TGTGCCAGCAGCGCGAACCTAGGACAGTTTAATTCACCCCTCCACTTT. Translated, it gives CASSANLGQFNSPLHF.

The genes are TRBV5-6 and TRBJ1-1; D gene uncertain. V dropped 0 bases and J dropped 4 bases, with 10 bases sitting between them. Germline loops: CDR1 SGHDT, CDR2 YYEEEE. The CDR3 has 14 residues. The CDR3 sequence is CASSLAEWSTEAFF. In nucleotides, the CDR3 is TGTGCCAGCAGCTTGGCCGAGTGGAGCACTGAAGCTTTCTTT. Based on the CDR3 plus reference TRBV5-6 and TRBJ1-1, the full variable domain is DAGVTQSPTHLIKTRGQQVTLRCSPKSGHDTVSWYQQALGQGPQFIFQYYEEEERQRGNFPDRFSGHQFPNYSSELNVNALLLGDSALYLCASSLAEWSTEAFFGQGTRLTVV.

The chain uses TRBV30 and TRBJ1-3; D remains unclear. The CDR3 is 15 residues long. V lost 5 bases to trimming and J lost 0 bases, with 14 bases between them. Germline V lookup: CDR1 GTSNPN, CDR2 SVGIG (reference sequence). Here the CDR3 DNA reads TGTGCCTGGTCTCGATCAGTTAACTCTGGAAACACCATATATTTT. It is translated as CAWSRSVNSGNTIYF.

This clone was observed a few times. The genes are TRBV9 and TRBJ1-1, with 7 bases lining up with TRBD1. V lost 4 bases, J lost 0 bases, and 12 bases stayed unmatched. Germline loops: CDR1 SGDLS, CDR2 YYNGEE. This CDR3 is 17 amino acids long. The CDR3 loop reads CASSPQGYLTMNTEAFF. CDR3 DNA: TGTGCCAGCAGCCCACAGGGGTATTTAACCATGAACACTGAAGCTTTCTTT.

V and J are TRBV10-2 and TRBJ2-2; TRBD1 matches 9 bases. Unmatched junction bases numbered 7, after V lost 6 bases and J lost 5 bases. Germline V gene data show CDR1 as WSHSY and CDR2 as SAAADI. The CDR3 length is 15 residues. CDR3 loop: CASRDRGVRTGELFF. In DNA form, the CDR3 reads TGCGCCAGCAGGGACAGGGGAGTCCGGACCGGGGAGCTGTTTTTT.

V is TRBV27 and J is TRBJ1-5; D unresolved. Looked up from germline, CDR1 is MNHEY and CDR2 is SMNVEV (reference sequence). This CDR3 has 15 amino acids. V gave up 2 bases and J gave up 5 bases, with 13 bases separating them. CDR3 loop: CASSLGTGWDQPQHF. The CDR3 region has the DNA TGTGCCAGCAGTTTAGGCACTGGATGGGATCAGCCCCAGCATTTT.

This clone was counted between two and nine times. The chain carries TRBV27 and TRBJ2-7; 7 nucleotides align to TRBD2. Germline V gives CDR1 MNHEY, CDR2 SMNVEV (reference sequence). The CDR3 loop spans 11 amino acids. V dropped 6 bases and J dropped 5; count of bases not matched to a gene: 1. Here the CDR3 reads CASSRGDEQYF. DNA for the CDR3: TGTGCCAGCAGCCGGGGGGACGAGCAGTACTTC.

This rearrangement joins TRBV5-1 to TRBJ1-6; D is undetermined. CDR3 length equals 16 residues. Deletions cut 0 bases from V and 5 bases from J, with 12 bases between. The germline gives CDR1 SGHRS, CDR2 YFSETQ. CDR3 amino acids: CASSLVRGADNSPLHF. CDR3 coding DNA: TGCGCCAGCAGCTTGGTACGCGGAGCTGATAATTCACCCCTCCACTTT.

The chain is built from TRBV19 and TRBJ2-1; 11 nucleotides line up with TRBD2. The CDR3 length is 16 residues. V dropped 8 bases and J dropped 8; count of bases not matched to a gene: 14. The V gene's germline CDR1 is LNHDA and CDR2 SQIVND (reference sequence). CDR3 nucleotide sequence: TGTGCCAGTCGTGGTTCGTCGACTAGCGGGATGCATGAGCAGTTCTTC. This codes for CASRGSSTSGMHEQFF.

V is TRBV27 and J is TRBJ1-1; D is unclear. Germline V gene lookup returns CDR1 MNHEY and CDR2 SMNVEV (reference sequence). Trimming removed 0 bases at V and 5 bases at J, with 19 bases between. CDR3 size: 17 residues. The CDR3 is CASSLSPLMGYRTEAFF. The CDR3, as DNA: TGTGCCAGCAGTTTATCCCCCCTTATGGGTTATCGGACTGAAGCTTTCTTT.

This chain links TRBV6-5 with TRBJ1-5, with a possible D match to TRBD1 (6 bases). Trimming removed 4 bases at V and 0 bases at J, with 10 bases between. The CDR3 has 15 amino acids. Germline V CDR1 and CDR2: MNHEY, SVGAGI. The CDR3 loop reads CASSSDRNSNQPQHF. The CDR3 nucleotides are TGTGCCAGCAGTTCGGACAGAAATAGCAATCAGCCCCAGCATTTT.

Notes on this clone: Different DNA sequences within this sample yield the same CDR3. CDR3 sequence: CASSYSQGSYEQYF. Here the CDR3 DNA reads TGTGCCAGCAGTTACTCCCAGGGAAGTTACGAGCAGTACTTC. This sequence joins TRBV6-5 and TRBJ2-7; D may be TRBD1 (5 bases). There are 14 residues in the CDR3. The germline CDR1 and CDR2 sequences are MNHEY and SVGAGI. Trimming removed 0 bases from V and 4 bases from J, with 10 bases in between.

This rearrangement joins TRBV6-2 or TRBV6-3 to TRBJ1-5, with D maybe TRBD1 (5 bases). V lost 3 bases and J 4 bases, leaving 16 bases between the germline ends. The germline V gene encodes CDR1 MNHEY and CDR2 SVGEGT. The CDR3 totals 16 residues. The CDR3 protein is CASSYSPGRENQPQHF. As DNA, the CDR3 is TGTGCCAGCAGTTATTCCCCAGGGCGGGAGAATCAGCCCCAGCATTTT.

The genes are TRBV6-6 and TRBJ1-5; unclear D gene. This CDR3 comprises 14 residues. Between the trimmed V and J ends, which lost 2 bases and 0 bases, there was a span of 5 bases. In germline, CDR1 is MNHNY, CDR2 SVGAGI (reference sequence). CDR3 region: CASSYLDSNQPQHF. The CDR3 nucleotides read TGTGCCAGCAGTTACCTCGATAGCAATCAGCCCCAGCATTTT.

The CDR3 here is CASSYSRALGTEAFF. Written as DNA, the CDR3 is TGTGCCAGCAGTTACTCGCGGGCATTGGGGACTGAAGCTTTCTTT. V gene TRBV6-5 combines with J gene TRBJ1-1; D is uncertain. The V gene lost 0 bases and the J gene lost 5 bases, with 13 bases spanning the gap. Germline loops: CDR1 MNHEY, CDR2 SVGAGI. There are 15 residues in the CDR3.

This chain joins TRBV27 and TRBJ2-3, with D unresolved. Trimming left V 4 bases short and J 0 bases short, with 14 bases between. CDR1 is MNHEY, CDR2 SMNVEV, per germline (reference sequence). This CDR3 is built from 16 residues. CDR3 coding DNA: TGTGCCAGCAGTTCCTTCCAGGACCCTAGCACAGATACGCAGTATTTT. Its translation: CASSSFQDPSTDTQYF.